The sequence of this TCR beta chain was determined in a study of human T cells and chemical hapten exposure. Individual cDNA molecules each carried unique molecular identifiers attached by the library. Original processing methods: Just over 95,000 TCRs per sample was the median, with a range of about 20,000 to 690,600. MiXCR was run by TCRdb on the RACE reads, yielding one entry per CDR3 protein. TCRdb's processing, not the authors', yielded these V and J calls. The sample has tens of thousands of distinct CDR3 sequences, around 15% seen once. As to time point: pre-sensitization, week 0. Treatment in this sample: therapeutic diphenylcyclopropenone sensitization with weekly scalp DPC. Unseparated into fractions, whole blood served as the source from which total RNA was extracted. J was trimmed by 3 bases and V by 0 bases; bases with no gene match: 4. The CDR3 totals 16 residues. Germline CDR1 and CDR2: MNHNY and SVGAGI (reference sequence).

Only a few counts were recorded for this clonotype. This chain uses TRBV6-6 with TRBJ2-3; 9 bases align to TRBD2. The specimen comprised whole blood, sampled in connection with sensitization to the hapten diphenylcyclopropenone (DPC). The clonotype was recovered from a woman between 50 and 59 years old with alopecia areata. Some clones in this sample may be carry-over from other donors' samples. In DNA form, the CDR3 reads TGTGCCAGCAGTTACTCGGCTAGCGGGACGACAGATACGCAGTATTTT. It yields the protein CASSYSASGTTDTQYF.